A single sample gave rise to the 19 T cell receptor beta chains below, sequenced in a study of T cell changes during pregnancy in multiple sclerosis. Clones were sequenced by immunoSEQ multiplex PCR, and TCRdb holds only the in-frame ones, with some missing. The data show 60,000 to 95,000 clones, with under 95% seen just once and around 0.41% held by the top ten. The source was CD4+ T cells from peripheral blood mononuclear cells, collected before pregnancy. The receptors derive from a female donor with multiple sclerosis, enrolled in a pregnancy study.

This sequence joins TRBV9 and TRBJ2-3; no clear D. CDR1 and CDR2 (germline): SGDLS, YYNGEE. Deletions cut 0 bases from V and 0 bases from J, with 8 bases between. The length of the CDR3 is 15 residues. CDR3 sequence (DNA): TGTGCCAGCAGCGTAGATGGCGGCAGCACAGATACGCAGTATTTT. It codes for CASSVDGGSTDTQYF.

This clone was seen a few times. The sample contains more than one DNA sequence encoding this CDR3. J is TRBJ1-5 and V is TRBV6-5; 9 bases are shared with TRBD1. Trimming removed 5 bases from V and 7 bases from J; junction bases left unmatched: 3. The CDR3 totals 13 residues. Germline CDR1 is MNHEY and CDR2 is SVGAGI. CDR3 DNA sequence: TGTGCCAGCAGTCGTACAGGGGGCCAGCCCCAGCATTTT. Translation: CASSRTGGQPQHF.

The CDR3: CASSLDGTEIQPQHF. Written as DNA, the CDR3 is TGCGCCAGCAGCTTGGACGGGACAGAGATTCAGCCCCAGCATTTT. This chain connects TRBV5-1 to TRBJ1-5; 7 nucleotides align to TRBD1. The CDR3 contains 15 residues. The trim removed 0 bases at V and 6 bases at J, leaving 6 bases unmatched. CDR1 and CDR2 from the germline V gene are SGHRS and YFSETQ.

This chain links TRBV7-8 with TRBJ2-5, with 9 nucleotides matching TRBD1. Germline CDR1 is SGHVS and CDR2 is FQNEAQ. The CDR3 has 16 residues. Unmatched junction bases numbered 12, after V lost 5 bases and J lost 5 bases. The CDR3 loop reads CASSKIGTGTLETQYF. The CDR3 nucleotides read TGTGCCAGCAGCAAAATCGGGACAGGGACGTTGGAGACCCAGTACTTC.

This clone has just one count. This sequence joins TRBV12-5 and TRBJ2-7, with D perhaps TRBD1 (6 bases). The V end was cut by 2 bases, the J end by 0 bases, with 11 bases between. CDR1 and CDR2 from the germline V gene are LGHNT and FRNRAP. The CDR3 is 15 amino acids. CDR3: CASGLLQGSSYEQYF. The CDR3 DNA follows: TGTGCTAGTGGTTTGTTACAGGGAAGCTCCTACGAGCAGTACTTC.

CDR3 DNA sequence: TGCGCCAGCAGCCCCCCGACAGGGTTCGCAGATACGCAGTATTTT. Protein: CASSPPTGFADTQYF. The chain combines TRBV5-1 with TRBJ2-3; 7 nucleotides agree with TRBD1. V trimming: 4 bases; J trimming: 4 bases; junction bases outside the gene matches: 9. CDR3 length: 15 residues. Germline-derived CDR1 and CDR2 are SGHRS and YFSETQ.

This chain uses TRBV19 with TRBJ2-3; 7 bases align to TRBD2. V was pared by 2 bases and J by 5 bases, with 1 base of the junction left unmatched. This CDR3 comprises 13 residues. Germline CDR1 LNHDA, CDR2 SQIVND (reference sequence). CDR3 DNA sequence: TGTGCCAGTAGTATAAGCGGGAAAGATACGCAGTATTTT. Its translation: CASSISGKDTQYF.

This clone was counted a single time. CDR3 protein: CASSILGSQGGETQYF. In DNA, the CDR3 is TGTGCCAGTAGTATATTGGGTTCCCAGGGTGGGGAGACCCAGTACTTC. The rearrangement links TRBV19 to TRBJ2-5, with D perhaps TRBD1 (5 bases). Trimming shortened V by 2 bases and J by 5 bases, and 18 bases separated the two germline ends. This CDR3 has 16 residues. Germline V CDR1 and CDR2: LNHDA, SQIVND (reference sequence).

V gene TRBV12-5 combines with J gene TRBJ1-1; D remains ambiguous. The V and J ends lost 4 bases and 1 base respectively, with 7 bases between them. CDR1 and CDR2 from the germline V gene are LGHNT and FRNRAP. The CDR3 covers 13 residues. The CDR3 region is CASGWAGNTEAFF. As DNA, the CDR3 is TGTGCTAGTGGTTGGGCAGGGAACACTGAAGCTTTCTTT.

This clone was seen a single time. This chain links TRBV11-2 with TRBJ2-3, with 14 bases lining up with TRBD2. From germline, CDR1 is SGHAT and CDR2 FQNNGV. V trimming: 6 bases; J trimming: 5 bases; junction bases outside the gene matches: 7. The CDR3 loop spans 16 amino acids. CDR3 DNA: TGTGCCAGCAGTCGGGGACTAGCGGGAGCAAAAGATACGCAGTATTTT. It specifies CASSRGLAGAKDTQYF.

The chain links TRBV5-1 to TRBJ1-2; 8 bases are a match to TRBD1. Germline lookup yields CDR1 SGHRS and CDR2 YFSETQ. The V gene end was trimmed by 4 bases and the J gene end by 8 bases; junction bases not matched to a gene: 7. CDR3 length: 13 residues. CDR3 sequence reads: CASSRGQVEGYTF. CDR3 nucleotide sequence: TGCGCCAGCAGCAGGGGACAGGTTGAAGGCTACACCTTC. Variable domain in full (rest from reference TRBV5-1 and TRBJ1-2): KAGVTQTPRYLIKTRGQQVTLSCSPISGHRSVSWYQQTPGQGLQFLFEYFSETQRNKGNFPGRFSGRQFSNSRSEMNVSTLELGDSALYLCASSRGQVEGYTFGSGTRLTVV.

The chain recombines TRBV10-1 with TRBJ1-2, with TRBD1 matching 7 bases. The CDR3 is 17 amino acids. The V and J ends lost 1 base and 6 bases, in that order; junction bases with no gene match: 14. Germline V lookup: CDR1 WNHNN, CDR2 SYGVQD (reference sequence). This chain's CDR3 is CASSEYGREQGRDGYTF. The CDR3 DNA is TGCGCCAGCAGTGAGTACGGACGCGAACAGGGGCGGGATGGCTACACCTTC.

The chain combines TRBV5-1 with TRBJ1-1; D is unclear. This CDR3 is built from 14 residues. Germline V gene lookup returns CDR1 SGHRS and CDR2 YFSETQ. Trimming cost V 0 bases and J 2 bases, with 8 bases left between them. CDR3 amino acids: CASSLVAPNTEAFF. CDR3 nucleotides: TGCGCCAGCAGCTTGGTGGCACCAAACACTGAAGCTTTCTTT.

The chain combines TRBV5-1 with TRBJ2-3; possibly TRBD2 for D (5 bases). Trimming pared 3 bases from V and 3 bases from J, leaving 8 bases between. Germline V lookup: CDR1 SGHRS, CDR2 YFSETQ. The CDR3 totals 13 residues. The CDR3 DNA follows: TGCGCCAGCAGCTCCCCGGGGACAGATACGCAGTATTTT. Its translation: CASSSPGTDTQYF.

For the CDR3, the DNA is TGTGCCAGCAGTGCGTTCGGCGGGGCCGAGGCGCCCCAGCATTTT. It codes for CASSAFGGAEAPQHF. The rearrangement uses TRBV6-1 and TRBJ1-5, with a weak D call TRBD1 (5 bases). From germline, CDR1 is MNHNS and CDR2 SASEGT. Trimming took off 4 bases at V and 9 bases at J, with 19 bases between the two ends. The CDR3 sequence is 15 residues long.

The chain couples TRBV28 to TRBJ2-3; 7 bases are shared with TRBD2. The CDR3 has 16 residues. Trimming cost V 2 bases and J 3 bases; bases outside gene matches: 8. The V gene's germline CDR1 is MDHEN and CDR2 SYDVKM. Written as DNA, the CDR3 is TGTGCCAGCAGTTTAGTCAGCGGGAAGGGTACAGATACGCAGTATTTT. The encoded protein is CASSLVSGKGTDTQYF.

This chain connects TRBV7-2 to TRBJ1-2; D gene unclear. Trimming took off 1 base at V and 6 bases at J, with 9 bases between the two ends. The CDR3 is 13 residues long. Germline V gives CDR1 SGHTA, CDR2 FQGNSA. The CDR3 DNA follows: TGTGCCAGCAGCTTAGGGAGAGCGGATGGCTACACCTTC. Protein sequence: CASSLGRADGYTF.

The chain is built from TRBV15 and TRBJ1-2; 9 positions match TRBD1. The CDR3 is 16 amino acids. CDR1 is LNHNV and CDR2 is YYDKDF in the germline V gene (reference sequence). The ends lost 0 bases at V and 8 bases at J; junction bases unmatched: 10. The CDR3 DNA reads as TGTGCCACCAGCAGAGATCCCTTGGGGACAGGGCGAGGCTACACCTTC. Translating gives CATSRDPLGTGRGYTF.

This chain uses TRBV7-2 with TRBJ1-6; D call uncertain. This CDR3 has 11 residues. Germline CDR1 SGHTA, CDR2 FQGNSA. Trimming took 5 bases from V and 6 from J, leaving 2 bases between them. The CDR3 reads CASSLNSPLHF. The CDR3 region has the DNA TGTGCCAGCAGCCTTAATTCACCCCTCCACTTT.